Sequencing of this TCR beta chain was carried out in a study of T cells in Graves' hyperthyroidism and ophthalmopathy. Study-level information: Peripheral blood sampling occurred at initial diagnosis, before any treatment.

Diagnosis of hyperthyroidism was new in patients aged 18 to 65, and its duration was under 2 months. This clonotype was seen many times. Authors of the study amplified TCR beta CDR3 regions from RNA transcripts. During a first-round RT-PCR of the TCR CDR3, the HTBI primer set was used. TCRdb recomputed calls from the multiplex PCR reads with MiXCR, one row per CDR3 protein. The table includes a few hundred thousand distinct CDR3 sequences, roughly an eighth detected once. CDR1 and CDR2 (germline): SGHVS, FQNEAQ. Trimming took 4 bases from V and 0 from J; bases not matched to a gene: 8. This CDR3 has 16 residues.

Sequenced sample: blood. The clonotype comes from a woman between 18 and 29 years old with Graves' hyperthyroidism. The chain has TRBV7-8 and TRBJ1-1; 7 nucleotides agree with TRBD1. This CDR3 reads CASSSRDRVMNTEAFF. In DNA, the CDR3 is TGTGCCAGCAGCTCCCGCGACAGGGTCATGAACACTGAAGCTTTCTTT.